The 21 T cell receptor beta chains below were found in one sample sequenced in a study of blood T cell repertoires in COVID-19. Using immunoSEQ multiplex PCR, the repertoire was profiled, and TCRdb retains in-frame clones only, with some absent. The data show 150,000 to 200,000 clones, with roughly 90% seen just once and roughly 26% held by the top ten. Source material: peripheral blood. These receptors all stem from a man aged 55 to 70 with acute or convalescent COVID-19.

The chain is built from TRBV24-1 and TRBJ2-6; 11 nucleotides agree with TRBD2. Trimming removed 3 bases from V and 2 bases from J; junction bases left unmatched: 8. The CDR3 spans 19 residues. Germline lookup yields CDR1 KGHDR and CDR2 SFDVKD. This CDR3 is CATSDMRTSGYTGANVLTF. In DNA, the CDR3 is TGTGCCACCAGTGATATGCGGACTAGCGGGTATACTGGGGCCAACGTCCTGACTTTC.

V and J are TRBV7-2 and TRBJ1-1; D not resolved. This CDR3 comprises 14 residues. Trimming removed 2 bases at V and 1 base at J, with 8 bases between. CDR1 is SGHTA and CDR2 is FQGNSA in the germline V gene. The CDR3 region has the DNA TGTGCCAGCAGCTTACAGCCGGGGAACACTGAAGCTTTCTTT. This codes for CASSLQPGNTEAFF. Full variable domain (remainder filled in from reference TRBV7-2 and TRBJ1-1): GAGVSQSPSNKVTEKGKDVELRCDPISGHTALYWYRQSLGQGLEFLIYFQGNSAPDKSGLPSDRFSAERTGGSVSTLTIQRTQQEDSAVYLCASSLQPGNTEAFFGQGTRLTVV.

The chain is built from TRBV27 and TRBJ1-3; D is possibly TRBD1 (6 bases). Trimming stripped 4 bases from V and 4 bases from J, with 11 bases between. The CDR3 loop spans 14 amino acids. From germline, CDR1 is MNHEY and CDR2 SMNVEV (reference sequence). The CDR3 DNA reads TGTGCCAGCAGTTCCGGGGGGCCAGGAAACACCATATATTTT. Its protein product is CASSSGGPGNTIYF.

V gene TRBV10-3 combines with J gene TRBJ2-3; 8 nucleotides match TRBD1. Trimming removed 3 bases from V and 6 bases from J; junction bases left unmatched: 8. CDR1 is ENHRY, CDR2 SYGVKD, per germline. The CDR3 consists of 15 residues. CDR3 in DNA: TGTGCCATCAGTGACCCCCCAGGGGGCATGGATACGCAGTATTTT. Translation: CAISDPPGGMDTQYF.

The J gene is TRBJ1-4, the V gene TRBV6-5; 9 bases line up with TRBD1. Looked up from germline, CDR1 is MNHEY and CDR2 is SVGAGI. The CDR3 is made up of 15 amino acids. V shed 6 bases and J 8 bases; nucleotides not matched to a gene: 10. CDR3 in amino acids: CASRGSGQGREKLFF. Written as DNA, the CDR3 is TGTGCCAGCAGGGGTTCCGGACAGGGGAGGGAAAAACTGTTTTTT.

The chain combines TRBV18 with TRBJ1-1, with D possibly matching TRBD1 (6 bases). The V end lost 6 bases, the J end lost 6 bases, and 14 bases lay between the germline ends. Germline CDR1 KGHSH, CDR2 LQKENI. This CDR3 comprises 13 residues. In DNA, the CDR3 is TGTGCCAGCTCCCTACCACAGGGACCTGAAGCTTTCTTT. Translation gives CASSLPQGPEAFF.

This rearrangement joins TRBV5-6 to TRBJ1-2; TRBD1 might be the D (5 bases). This CDR3 spans 12 amino acids. V was trimmed by 1 base and J by 8 bases, leaving 9 bases between them. CDR1 and CDR2 (germline): SGHDT, YYEEEE. The CDR3 coding sequence is TGTGCCAGCAGCTTGTCAGGGTTCGGCTACACCTTC. Protein: CASSLSGFGYTF.

The J gene is TRBJ1-4, the V gene TRBV6-1; D is uncertain. V dropped 2 bases and J dropped 5 bases, with 12 bases sitting between them. CDR1 and CDR2 (germline): MNHNS, SASEGT. The CDR3 extends over 15 amino acids. This CDR3 reads CASSEYRGGNEKLFF. The CDR3 coding sequence is TGTGCCAGCAGTGAATATCGGGGTGGGAATGAAAAACTGTTTTTT.

This clone was seen more than once but under ten times. The genes are TRBV24-1 and TRBJ1-1, with no clear D. Trimming removed 3 bases at V and 1 base at J, with 8 bases between. The CDR3 is 14 residues long. Germline values: CDR1 KGHDR, CDR2 SFDVKD. In DNA form, the CDR3 reads TGTGCCACCAGTGATGAGAAAAAGAACACTGAAGCTTTCTTT. This encodes CATSDEKKNTEAFF.

This clone was detected a few times. The chain joins TRBV10-3 to TRBJ1-1, with 10 bases fitting TRBD1. CDR1 and CDR2 (germline): ENHRY, SYGVKD. Trimming cost V 7 bases and J 1 base; bases outside gene matches: 9. This CDR3 has 16 residues. Written as DNA, the CDR3 is TGTGCCATCATTCCGGGACAGGGGAGGGGGAACACTGAAGCTTTCTTT. It translates to CAIIPGQGRGNTEAFF.

This clone was observed once. CDR3 sequence reads: CASSARQGRANQPQHF. The CDR3 DNA sequence: TGTGCCAGTAGTGCTCGACAGGGGAGAGCAAATCAGCCCCAGCATTTT. The chain combines TRBV19 with TRBJ1-5; 8 positions match TRBD1. The CDR3 contains 16 residues. Germline-derived CDR1 and CDR2 are LNHDA and SQIVND (reference sequence). The trim removed 5 bases at V and 4 bases at J, leaving 10 bases unmatched.

The chain couples TRBV5-1 to TRBJ1-5; 9 nucleotides align to TRBD1. Germline values: CDR1 SGHRS, CDR2 YFSETQ. V lost 4 bases, J lost 5 bases, and 4 bases stayed unmatched. This CDR3 spans 14 amino acids. The CDR3 DNA sequence: TGCGCCAGCAGCCAGGGGACAGGGTATCAGCCCCAGCATTTT. Protein product: CASSQGTGYQPQHF.

The chain combines TRBV7-3 with TRBJ2-5, with D possibly matching TRBD1 (5 bases). Germline values: CDR1 SGHTA, CDR2 FQGTGA. Trimming removed 2 bases at V and 1 base at J, with 11 bases between. This CDR3 is 15 amino acids long. CDR3 amino acids: CASSLSAGLQETQYF. CDR3 in DNA: TGTGCCAGCAGCTTATCAGCAGGGCTCCAAGAGACCCAGTACTTC.

The chain joins TRBV24-1 to TRBJ1-1; D possibly corresponds to TRBD1 (5 bases). Germline CDR1 is KGHDR and CDR2 is SFDVKD. The CDR3 is 13 amino acids. Trimming removed 10 bases at V and 3 bases at J, with 14 bases between. CDR3 protein: CATKKTEYTEAFF. The CDR3 DNA sequence: TGTGCCACTAAGAAGACAGAGTACACTGAAGCTTTCTTT.

This clone was counted between two and nine times. This rearrangement joins TRBV2 to TRBJ2-2; 10 bases align to TRBD1. Germline CDR1 reads SNHLY; CDR2 reads FYNNEI. V shed 5 bases and J 7 bases; nucleotides not matched to a gene: 7. The CDR3 extends over 15 amino acids. The CDR3 nucleotides read TGTGCCAGCAGTAAAAGACAGGGGGCAAACGGGGAGCTGTTTTTT. Protein sequence: CASSKRQGANGELFF. The full variable domain, its missing parts supplied by reference TRBV2 and TRBJ2-2, is EPEVTQTPSHQVTQMGQEVILRCVPISNHLYFYWYRQILGQKVEFLVSFYNNEISEKSEIFDDQFSVERPDGSNFTLKIRSTKLEDSAMYFCASSKRQGANGELFFGEGSRLTVL.

This chain connects TRBV7-8 to TRBJ2-1; D ambiguous. Germline CDR1 reads SGHVS; CDR2 reads FQNEAQ. V lost 3 bases, J lost 4 bases, and 13 bases lay in between. The CDR3 extends over 15 amino acids. This CDR3 reads CASSFYSGQYNEQFF. The CDR3 nucleotides are TGTGCCAGCAGCTTTTATTCAGGCCAATACAATGAGCAGTTCTTC. Full variable domain (remainder filled in from reference TRBV7-8 and TRBJ2-1): GAGVSQSPRYKVAKRGQDVALRCDPISGHVSLFWYQQALGQGPEFLTYFQNEAQLDKSGLPSDRFFAERPEGSVSTLKIQRTQQEDSAVYLCASSFYSGQYNEQFFGPGTRLTVL.

Details on this clone: Within the sample, other DNA sequences also encode this same CDR3. The chain joins TRBV11-2 to TRBJ2-7; 8 nucleotides agree with TRBD1. The J segment lost 4 bases and the V segment lost 1 base, leaving 3 bases of the junction unmatched. Per germline, CDR1 SGHAT and CDR2 FQNNGV. This CDR3 has 14 amino acids. The CDR3 region is CASSLGTGSYEQYF. The CDR3 DNA follows: TGTGCCAGCAGCTTAGGGACAGGGAGTTACGAGCAGTACTTC.

For the CDR3, the DNA is TGTGCCAGCAGCTCGTACGGGACAGCATCTTTGGATGAGCAGTTCTTC. Protein sequence: CASSSYGTASLDEQFF. The chain joins TRBV9 to TRBJ2-1; 7 bases are shared with TRBD1. J was trimmed by 8 bases and V by 4 bases; bases with no gene match: 15. Germline CDR1 reads SGDLS; CDR2 reads YYNGEE. The CDR3 consists of 16 residues.

The CDR3 DNA sequence: TGTGCCAGCAGTTTTGAGACAAACTATGGCTACACCTTC. Amino acids: CASSFETNYGYTF. This chain uses TRBV28 with TRBJ1-2; the D is unclear. V shed 3 bases and J shed 2 bases, with 7 bases lying between them. The CDR3 has 13 residues. The V gene's germline CDR1 is MDHEN and CDR2 SYDVKM.

This chain links TRBV6-2 or TRBV6-3 with TRBJ2-5; 7 bases fit TRBD2. With 3 bases clipped from V and 7 bases from J, the junction kept 11 bases outside the gene matches. The V gene's germline CDR1 is MNHEY and CDR2 SVGEGT. The CDR3 runs 15 residues. Written as DNA, the CDR3 is TGTGCCAGCAGTTATGTTAGGATTAGCGGGCCGACCCAGTACTTC. It yields the protein CASSYVRISGPTQYF.

The CDR3 here is CAINGGDQDTQYF. The CDR3 region has the DNA TGTGCCATCAACGGGGGGGATCAAGATACGCAGTATTTT. The rearrangement uses TRBV10-3 and TRBJ2-3; 8 nucleotides match TRBD2. The CDR3 consists of 13 residues. Trimming removed 7 bases from V and 5 bases from J; junction bases left unmatched: 5. CDR1 and CDR2 (germline): ENHRY, SYGVKD.